The sequence of this T cell receptor beta chain was determined in a study of vaccination and CD4 T cells after COVID-19. Study-wide background: Nasal swab PCR detected SARS-CoV-2 in convalescent patients; eight to ten had mild disease, one severe. The post-vaccine samples came a median approximately 70 days after dose two (range 14 to 241). As a positive control, some control cultures were given a CEFX pool, while others were given an HIV-1 Nef pool or no peptide.

Cultured CD4+ T cell DNA underwent sequencing with the Oncomine TCR Beta short-read assay. One entry per CDR3 protein results from TCRdb running MiXCR on the PCR reads. The sample holds fewer than 20,000 distinct CDR3 sequences, about 39% seen once. This clonotype was counted a few times. Its antigen is currently unknown. Treatment reported: approximately nine-day PBMC culture with coronavirus spike peptide pools or control peptides (ViraFEST assay). The receptor's source is a human donor who had recovered from COVID-19. The sequences come from CD4+ T cells from blood, cultured in vitro, collected before SARS-CoV-2 vaccination.

CDR3 region: CASSSDRGGWRNTEAFF. CDR3 sequence (DNA): TGTGCCAGCAGTTCGGACAGGGGCGGGTGGAGGAACACTGAAGCTTTCTTT. The chain uses TRBV5-4 and TRBJ1-1, with TRBD1 identical over 9 bases. V lost 5 bases and J lost 1; bases outside the gene matches: 12. This CDR3 is built from 17 residues. Looked up from germline, CDR1 is SGHNT and CDR2 is YYREEE (reference sequence).